The 29 T cell receptor beta chains listed next were all sequenced from one sample in a study of T cells in women clearing cervical HPV infection. Clones were sequenced by immunoSEQ multiplex PCR, and TCRdb holds only the in-frame ones, with some missing. The ten most abundant clones cover about 8.1% of a sample with around 31,000 clones. Sequencing was carried out using blood buffy coat. The receptors here all came from a woman aged 18 to 75 with a cervical HPV16 infection that either progressed to CIN3+ or cleared (not recorded which).

About this clone: The sequenced fragment ends 3 residues before the CDR3 boundary, so the rest is inferred from the germline J gene. The chain carries TRBV7-2 and TRBJ2-7, with 7 bases lining up with TRBD2. This CDR3 has 14 amino acids. With V trimmed by 5 bases and J by 3 bases, 7 bases remained unmatched. The germline V gene has CDR1 SGHTA and CDR2 FQGNSA. CDR3 amino acids: CASSDQAGIYEQYF. The sequenced part of the CDR3 DNA is TGTGCCAGCAGCGATCAAGCGGGGATCTACGAG.

A word on this clone: The read is 3 residues too short to cover the CDR3 end, so that end is filled in from the germline J gene. The rearrangement joins TRBV18 to TRBJ1-2, with no clear D. The CDR3 has 15 amino acids. Germline V CDR1 and CDR2: KGHSH, LQKENI. Partial CDR3 DNA: TGTGCCAGCTCACCACCGACTAGCGGGTCCTACGAC. Encoded protein: CASSPPTSGSYD. The whole CDR3 protein is CASSPPTSGSYDYTF.

As concerns this clone: Sequencing ends 3 residues short of the CDR3 end; the germline J gene provides the rest. The V gene is TRBV7-6, the J gene TRBJ2-1; TRBD2 matches 11 bases. V gave up 2 bases and J gave up 7 bases; unmatched junction bases: 7. The CDR3 sequence is 16 residues long. The germline V gene encodes CDR1 SGHVS and CDR2 FNYEAQ. CDR3 loop: CASSLRLLAGENEQFF. Partial CDR3 DNA: TGTGCCAGCAGCTTAAGGTTACTAGCGGGAGAGAATGAG. Filled out from reference TRBV7-6 and TRBJ2-1, the complete variable domain reads GAGVSQSPRYKVTKRGQDVALRCDPISGHVSLYWYRQALGQGPEFLTYFNYEAQQDKSGLPNDRFSAERPEGSISTLTIQRTEQRDSAMYRCASSLRLLAGENEQFFGPGTRLTVL.

Comments on this clone: The DNA ends 3 residues before the CDR3 does, and the rest of the CDR3 is filled in from the germline J gene. The chain recombines TRBV18 with TRBJ2-3, with TRBD1 as a possible D gene (6 bases). This CDR3 region has 15 residues. CDR1 is KGHSH, CDR2 LQKENI, per germline. The CDR3 bases that were read are TGTGCCAGCTCACCACCGGGGGCGAAAGACCAGCCG. Its protein product is CASSPPGAKDQP. The complete CDR3 reads CASSPPGAKDQPQYF.

On this clone itself: The read finishes 3 residues shy of the CDR3 end, and the germline J gene is used to complete it. This chain joins TRBV5-6 and TRBJ1-4; D uncertain. V gave up 4 bases and J gave up 3 bases, with 13 bases separating them. CDR1 is SGHDT and CDR2 is YYEEEE in the germline V gene. This CDR3 contains 15 residues. The CDR3 DNA, read in part, is TGTGCCAGCAGCCCAGCCGGGTTGTCTAATGAAAAA. Its translation is CASSPAGLSNEK. The whole CDR3 protein reads CASSPAGLSNEKLFF.

Comment on this clone: The observed sequence ends 3 residues before the CDR3 terminus, with the missing tail filled in from the germline J gene. The V call is TRBV29-1, the J call TRBJ2-7; no firm D call. Trimming left V 7 bases short and J 5 bases short, with 18 bases between. This CDR3 region has 13 residues. CDR1 and CDR2 (germline): SQVTM, ANQGSEA. The CDR3 is CSASDSRGHEQYF. CDR3 bases read: TGCAGCGCCTCAGACTCCCGTGGCCACGAG.

The CDR3 bases that were read are TGTGCCAGCAGCTCGGACAGGAACACTGAA. It codes for CASSSDRNTE. The entire CDR3 reads CASSSDRNTEAFF. This chain links TRBV7-2 with TRBJ1-1; possible D gene TRBD1, 6 bases. Sequencing ends 3 residues short of the CDR3 end; the germline J gene provides the rest. The CDR3 is 13 amino acids. Germline CDR1 SGHTA, CDR2 FQGNSA. The V gene lost 4 bases and the J gene lost 1 base, with 7 bases spanning the gap.

CDR3 amino acids: CASSPSQGRAFDYTF. CDR3 DNA (partial): TGTGCCAGCTCACCATCGCAGGGGCGGGCGTTCGAC. The rearrangement joins TRBV18 to TRBJ1-2; a weak D match, TRBD1 (6 bases). The CDR3 is cut off 3 residues early in the read; its end comes from the germline J gene. From germline, CDR1 is KGHSH and CDR2 LQKENI. CDR3 size: 15 residues.

Turning to this clone: Other DNA variants within this sample encode the same CDR3. CDR3 bases read: TGTGCCAGCAGCTCGGTAGGGGGCTACGAG. It codes for CASSSVGGYE. The entire CDR3 sequence reads CASSSVGGYEQYF. The rearrangement links TRBV7-3 to TRBJ2-7; weak D call: TRBD1 (6 bases). The CDR3 extends 3 residues past the end of the read, so its final part is completed from the germline J gene. CDR1 is SGHTA and CDR2 is FQGTGA in the germline V gene. The CDR3 has 13 amino acids. V gave up 4 bases and J gave up 3 bases, with 10 bases separating them.

Comment on this clone: The CDR3 end lies 3 residues beyond the end of the read and is filled in from the germline J gene. The chain has TRBV5-1 and TRBJ2-2, with TRBD2 matching over 7 bases. The CDR3 loop spans 15 amino acids. V lost 5 bases to trimming and J lost 3 bases; unmatched junction nucleotides: 7. Germline assignment: CDR1 SGHRS and CDR2 YFSETQ. CDR3 DNA, as far as it was read: TGCGCCAGCAGTCCCGTGGCGGGAGACACCGGGGAG. Its protein product is CASSPVAGDTGE. Given in full, the CDR3 is CASSPVAGDTGELFF.

In the case of this clone: The CDR3 is cut off 3 residues early in the read; its end comes from the germline J gene. V is TRBV5-1 and J is TRBJ2-7, with TRBD2 matching over 8 bases. The CDR3 consists of 14 residues. The V gene end was trimmed by 1 base and the J gene end by 6 bases; junction bases not matched to a gene: 6. Looked up from germline, CDR1 is SGHRS and CDR2 is YFSETQ. The CDR3 bases that were read are TGCGCCAGCAGCTTGTACGCGGGAGGACTCGAG. Protein: CASSLYAGGLE. In full, the CDR3 is CASSLYAGGLEQYF. The variable domain in full, completed from reference TRBV5-1 and TRBJ2-7, reads KAGVTQTPRYLIKTRGQQVTLSCSPISGHRSVSWYQQTPGQGLQFLFEYFSETQRNKGNFPGRFSGRQFSNSRSEMNVSTLELGDSALYLCASSLYAGGLEQYFGPGTRLTVT.

With respect to this clone: A junction boundary mismatches the germline segment, possibly from a read error. The CDR3 end is not reached by the read, which stops 3 residues before it; the germline J gene fills it in. At the DNA level, this CDR3 is encoded by other sequences in the same sample as well. The chain is built from TRBV18 and TRBJ1-3; a possible D gene is TRBD1 (6 bases). This CDR3 is 16 amino acids long. Germline CDR1 is KGHSH and CDR2 is LQKENI. The part of the CDR3 DNA that was read is TGTGCCAGCTCACTCGGACAGTCAAGCTCTGGAAACACG. Translation: CASSLGQSSSGNT. The CDR3 as a whole reads CASSLGQSSSGNTIYF.

CDR3 sequence: CASSEQAEETQYF. The part of the CDR3 DNA that was read is TGTGCCAGCAGTGAACAGGCCGAAGAGACG. The gene calls are TRBV6-1 and TRBJ2-3, with D unclear. Sequencing ends 3 residues short of the CDR3 end; the germline J gene provides the rest. The CDR3 is 13 amino acids. The germline gives CDR1 MNHNS, CDR2 SASEGT.

With respect to this clone: The read halts 3 residues ahead of the CDR3 end, with the missing end drawn from the germline J gene. This chain links TRBV18 with TRBJ2-2; D remains ambiguous. Germline V gives CDR1 KGHSH, CDR2 LQKENI. This CDR3 comprises 16 residues. V was cut by 3 bases and J by 4 bases, with 15 bases left in between. CDR3 sequence reads: CASSPREALLTGELFF. The covered CDR3 bases are TGTGCCAGCTCACCCCGTGAGGCCCTGCTCACCGGGGAG.

Notes on this clone: The read gets to within 3 residues of the CDR3 end, and the germline J gene fills in the rest. The rearrangement uses TRBV7-2 and TRBJ2-7; D remains ambiguous. Germline CDR1 SGHTA, CDR2 FQGNSA. The V gene lost 5 bases and the J gene lost 3 bases, with 11 bases spanning the gap. The CDR3 contains 13 residues. CDR3 loop: CASSLELFYEQYF. CDR3 DNA, as far as it was read: TGTGCCAGCAGCCTCGAACTTTTCTACGAG.

The CDR3 loop is CASSQEAALFTDTQYF. The DNA read from the CDR3 is TGTGCCAGCAGCCAGGAAGCGGCCCTATTCACAGATACG. The chain uses TRBV14 and TRBJ2-3, with D tentatively TRBD2 (5 bases). From the germline J gene comes the end of the CDR3, since the read stops 3 residues before it. Germline CDR1 SGHDN, CDR2 FVKESK. Trimming cost V 3 bases and J 2 bases, with 15 bases left between them. The CDR3 has 16 amino acids.

Comment on this clone: At one boundary the junction diverges from the germline segment, which might be a read error. The sequence runs out 3 residues before the end of the CDR3; the remainder is reconstructed from the germline J gene. This sample includes further DNA sequences coding for the same CDR3. V and J are TRBV30 and TRBJ1-3; D is ambiguous. This CDR3 has 11 residues. Germline V gene data show CDR1 as GTSNPN and CDR2 as SVGIG (reference sequence). The CDR3 is CAWTVSNTIYF. CDR3 DNA, as far as it was read: TGTGCCTGGACAGTCTCAAACACA.

On this clone: The CDR3 is cut off 3 residues early in the read; its end comes from the germline J gene. The chain is built from TRBV7-9 and TRBJ1-1; TRBD1 might be the D (5 bases). The V end was cut by 5 bases, the J end by 1 base, with 11 bases between. The CDR3 is 14 residues long. Germline V gives CDR1 SEHNR, CDR2 FQNEAQ (reference sequence). Partial CDR3 DNA: TGTGCCAGCAGCACGACAGTCGGGAACACTGAA. Its translation is CASSTTVGNTE. The full CDR3 protein reads CASSTTVGNTEAFF.

Incomplete CDR3 DNA: TGTGCCAGTAGTCCCAGAAGTTATAGCAATCAGCCG. The encoded protein is CASSPRSYSNQP. The whole CDR3 sequence is CASSPRSYSNQPQYF. The rearrangement uses TRBV19 and TRBJ2-3, with D uncertain. The missing CDR3 end, 3 residues past where the read stops, is filled in from the germline J gene. CDR1 is LNHDA and CDR2 is SQIVND in the germline V gene (reference sequence). The CDR3 totals 15 residues.

A note on this clone: The CDR3 end falls 3 residues outside the read, so it is completed with the germline J gene. The rearrangement links TRBV11-2 to TRBJ1-5; D ambiguous. This CDR3 comprises 13 residues. Per the germline V gene, CDR1 is SGHAT and CDR2 is FQNNGV. V was clipped by 2 bases and J by 6 bases, with 8 bases between them. The CDR3 DNA, read in part, is TGTGCCAGCAGCTTAAGCGTTTCTCAGCCC. Its protein is CASSLSVSQP. The whole CDR3 sequence reads CASSLSVSQPQHF.

With regard to this clone: With the read ending 3 residues before the CDR3 end, the germline J gene is used to fill in that end. The chain joins TRBV19 to TRBJ2-2, with 8 bases matching TRBD2. Germline-derived CDR1 and CDR2 are LNHDA and SQIVND (reference sequence). The CDR3 totals 19 residues. V lost 6 bases and J lost 0; bases outside the gene matches: 15. This CDR3 reads CASSILTIAGLANTGELFF. The sequenced CDR3 bases are TGTGCCAGTAGCATCTTAACGATAGCGGGGCTCGCGAACACCGGGGAG.

Points on this clone: Sequencing ends 3 residues short of the CDR3 end; the germline J gene provides the rest. The chain recombines TRBV20-1 with TRBJ1-5; D might be TRBD1 (5 bases). This CDR3 is 13 amino acids long. The germline gives CDR1 DFQATT, CDR2 SNEGSKA (reference sequence). V was trimmed by 4 bases and J by 5 bases, leaving 12 bases between them. The part of the CDR3 DNA that was read is TGCAGTGCTACACCCAACAGGTATCAGCCC. Amino acid sequence: CSATPNRYQP. The whole CDR3 region reads CSATPNRYQPQHF.

The sequenced part of the CDR3 DNA is TGTGCCAGCAGCCCCATGGGGCAAATTGGCAATGAG. Translating gives CASSPMGQIGNE. The whole CDR3 sequence is CASSPMGQIGNEQFF. The V gene is TRBV7-6, the J gene TRBJ2-1; TRBD1 is a possible D gene (5 bases). The DNA ends 3 residues before the CDR3 does, and the rest of the CDR3 is filled in from the germline J gene. There are 15 residues in the CDR3. V was cut by 5 bases and J by 6 bases, with 17 bases left in between. Germline CDR1 is SGHVS and CDR2 is FNYEAQ.

Regarding this clone: The CDR3 extends 3 residues past the end of the read, so its final part is completed from the germline J gene. This chain joins TRBV6-1 and TRBJ2-7; possibly TRBD2 for D (6 bases). Germline CDR1 reads MNHNS; CDR2 reads SASEGT. The CDR3 covers 14 residues. V dropped 3 bases and J dropped 6 bases, with 15 bases sitting between them. CDR3 residues: CASSDPGLGGEQYF. The covered CDR3 bases are TGTGCCAGCAGTGACCCGGGACTTGGGGGCGAG.

With regard to this clone: The read terminates 3 residues before the CDR3 end, so the remaining end is supplied by the germline J gene. The gene calls are TRBV18 and TRBJ1-2; unclear D gene. The CDR3 runs 12 residues. Germline V gene lookup returns CDR1 KGHSH and CDR2 LQKENI. Partial CDR3 DNA: TGTGCCAGCTCACCATCTACCTACGAC. This codes for CASSPSTYD. The CDR3 in its entirety is CASSPSTYDYTF. The entire variable domain, with the rest obtained from reference TRBV18 and TRBJ1-2, is as follows: NAGVMQNPRHLVRRRGQEARLRCSPMKGHSHVYWYRQLPEEGLKFMVYLQKENIIDESGMPKERFSAEFPKEGPSILRIQQVVRGDSAAYFCASSPSTYDYTFGSGTRLTVV.

On this clone: The CDR3 extends 3 residues past the end of the read, so its final part is completed from the germline J gene. This chain connects TRBV27 to TRBJ2-5; D is possibly TRBD2 (5 bases). The CDR3 consists of 14 residues. V was shortened by 0 bases and J by 4 bases, with 9 bases between the two germline ends. From germline, CDR1 is MNHEY and CDR2 SMNVEV (reference sequence). Partial CDR3 DNA: TGTGCCAGCAGTTTATCTCCTAGCCCAGAGACC. As protein: CASSLSPSPET. The full CDR3 protein reads CASSLSPSPETQYF.

CDR3 sequence: CASSPASGGAKNIQYF. The DNA read from the CDR3 is TGTGCCAGCAGCCCGGCGTCTGGGGGGGCCAAAAACATT. The gene calls are TRBV14 and TRBJ2-4, with D perhaps TRBD2 (6 bases). The read ends 3 residues early relative to the CDR3; the germline J gene fills the gap. The V end was cut by 4 bases, the J end by 1 base, with 14 bases between. The CDR3 extends over 16 amino acids. Germline values: CDR1 SGHDN, CDR2 FVKESK.

The CDR3 DNA, read in part, is TGTGCCAGCAGTCATTTCCAGGGTAAAACTAACTATGGC. As protein: CASSHFQGKTNYG. The entire CDR3 protein is CASSHFQGKTNYGYTF. The J gene is TRBJ1-2, the V gene TRBV6-2 or TRBV6-3, with D possibly being TRBD1 (5 bases). The read is 3 residues too short to cover the CDR3 end, so that end is filled in from the germline J gene. The CDR3 loop spans 16 amino acids. V shed 5 bases and J shed 0 bases, with 16 bases lying between them. Germline CDR1 is MNHEY and CDR2 is SVGEGT.

A note on this clone: The read ends 3 residues shy of where the CDR3 ends; the end is completed using the germline J gene. The chain joins TRBV27 to TRBJ1-2, with 8 bases identical to TRBD1. The CDR3 is made up of 12 amino acids. CDR1 is MNHEY, CDR2 SMNVEV, per germline (reference sequence). The CDR3 loop reads CASSSDRGSYTF. The DNA read from the CDR3 is TGTGCCAGCAGTTCAGACAGGGGTAGC.